A selection of T cell receptor beta chains follows, all from one sample in a study of shared clonotypes between healthy human individuals. TCRdb keeps only in-frame clones here, not all; method: immunoSEQ multiplex PCR. In the table there are about 680,000 clones, 72% of which are singletons. Material for sequencing was memory CD4+ T cells sorted from blood. The source is a woman aged 25 to 39 in good health. CDR3s include the opening cysteine and the closing phenylalanine or tryptophan. Each record gives: D gene, V gene, clone size, J gene, CDR3 protein, CDR3 DNA. The D gene is left open where the match is weak. Rows may omit the clone size; those that give it use once, few, many or a size class.

D gene: NA; V gene: TRBV11-2; clone size: NA; J gene: TRBJ2-2; CDR3 protein: CASSLEVRAGELFF; CDR3 DNA: TGTGCCAGCAGCTTGGAGGTCAGGGCCGGGGAGCTGTTTTTT
D gene: TRBD2; V gene: TRBV6-4; clone size: once; J gene: TRBJ2-1; CDR3 protein: CASSREVAGPNEQFF; CDR3 DNA: TGTGCCAGCAGTAGAGAAGTAGCGGGCCCAAATGAGCAGTTCTTC
D gene: NA; V gene: TRBV11-1; clone size: NA; J gene: TRBJ2-3; CDR3 protein: CASSLPSTDTQYF; CDR3 DNA: TGTGCCAGCAGCTTACCATCTACAGATACGCAGTATTTT
D gene: NA; V gene: TRBV28; clone size: NA; J gene: TRBJ1-2; CDR3 protein: CASSLWGAGTTNYGYTF; CDR3 DNA: TGTGCCAGCAGTTTATGGGGGGCCGGGACAACTAACTATGGCTACACCTTC
D gene: NA; V gene: TRBV11-2; clone size: NA; J gene: TRBJ2-5; CDR3 protein: CASSSQETQYF; CDR3 DNA: TGTGCCAGCAGCTCACAAGAGACCCAGTACTTC
D gene: TRBD2; V gene: TRBV6-6; clone size: NA; J gene: TRBJ2-2; CDR3 protein: CASSREGGSSGELFF; CDR3 DNA: TGTGCCAGCAGTCGAGAGGGAGGGTCCTCCGGGGAGCTGTTTTTT
D gene: NA; V gene: TRBV5-8; clone size: once; J gene: TRBJ2-3; CDR3 protein: CASSLSPGPLTDTQYF; CDR3 DNA: TGTGCCAGCAGCTTGTCTCCAGGACCCCTCACAGATACGCAGTATTTT
D gene: NA; V gene: TRBV29-1; clone size: many; J gene: TRBJ2-7; CDR3 protein: CSARDTFYEQYF; CDR3 DNA: TGCAGCGCCCGGGACACATTCTACGAGCAGTACTTC
D gene: TRBD1; V gene: TRBV7-2; clone size: NA; J gene: TRBJ1-3; CDR3 protein: CASSHGQGRGNTIYF; CDR3 DNA: TGTGCCAGCAGCCACGGACAGGGACGAGGAAACACCATATATTTT
D gene: NA; V gene: TRBV10-3; clone size: once; J gene: TRBJ2-7; CDR3 protein: CAIQRPEGKQYF; CDR3 DNA: TGTGCCATCCAGCGGCCCGAAGGGAAGCAGTACTTC
D gene: NA; V gene: TRBV21-1; clone size: NA; J gene: TRBJ2-5; CDR3 protein: CASSKVAPGSGYRDRGAEQYF; CDR3 DNA: NA
D gene: NA; V gene: TRBV11-2; clone size: NA; J gene: TRBJ2-2; CDR3 protein: CASSSPGSSDTGELFF; CDR3 DNA: TGTGCCAGCAGCTCTCCAGGGTCTTCGGACACCGGGGAGCTGTTTTTT
D gene: NA; V gene: TRBV7-7; clone size: once; J gene: TRBJ2-3; CDR3 protein: CASSLNRGTDTQYF; CDR3 DNA: TGTGCCAGCAGTTTAAACAGGGGCACAGATACGCAGTATTTT
D gene: NA; V gene: TRBV5-1; clone size: once; J gene: TRBJ1-1; CDR3 protein: CASSLVGQAVTEAFF; CDR3 DNA: TGCGCCAGCAGCTTGGTGGGTCAGGCAGTCACTGAAGCTTTCTTT
D gene: NA; V gene: TRBV5-4; clone size: NA; J gene: TRBJ2-7; CDR3 protein: CASSRGVISYEQYF; CDR3 DNA: TGTGCCAGCAGTCGAGGAGTTATCTCCTACGAGCAGTACTTC
D gene: TRBD1; V gene: TRBV6-4; clone size: NA; J gene: TRBJ2-1; CDR3 protein: CASSVQDRAGNEQFF; CDR3 DNA: TGTGCCAGCAGTGTCCAGGACAGGGCGGGCAATGAGCAGTTCTTC
D gene: NA; V gene: TRBV27; clone size: few; J gene: TRBJ1-1; CDR3 protein: CASSSDSFEAFF; CDR3 DNA: TGTGCCAGCAGTTCGGACAGCTTTGAAGCTTTCTTT
D gene: NA; V gene: TRBV30; clone size: NA; J gene: TRBJ1-1; CDR3 protein: CAWREEGRSPRNTEAFF; CDR3 DNA: TGTGCCTGGCGTGAAGAGGGACGCTCCCCAAGGAACACTGAAGCTTTCTTT
D gene: NA; V gene: TRBV27; clone size: NA; J gene: TRBJ1-2; CDR3 protein: CASRRTSLANYGYTF; CDR3 DNA: TGTGCCAGCAGGAGGACGTCGCTTGCTAACTATGGCTACACCTTC
D gene: NA; V gene: TRBV15; clone size: NA; J gene: TRBJ1-2; CDR3 protein: CATSSREDRLYGYTF; CDR3 DNA: TGTGCCACCAGCAGTCGCGAAGACAGACTATATGGCTACACCTTC
D gene: TRBD1; V gene: TRBV28; clone size: NA; J gene: TRBJ2-7; CDR3 protein: CASSSQGPGKLYEQYF; CDR3 DNA: TGTGCCAGCAGTTCACAGGGGCCCGGGAAACTCTACGAGCAGTACTTC
D gene: NA; V gene: TRBV10-2; clone size: few; J gene: TRBJ1-4; CDR3 protein: CASTASGGEKLFF; CDR3 DNA: TGCGCCAGCACCGCTTCGGGGGGTGAAAAACTGTTTTTT
D gene: NA; V gene: TRBV6-5; clone size: NA; J gene: TRBJ2-1; CDR3 protein: CASSISGSSYNEQFF; CDR3 DNA: TGTGCCAGCAGTATCAGCGGAAGCTCCTACAATGAGCAGTTCTTC
D gene: NA; V gene: TRBV6-6; clone size: NA; J gene: TRBJ2-5; CDR3 protein: CASSYSSPRGETQYF; CDR3 DNA: TGTGCCAGCAGTTACTCATCACCACGAGGGGAGACCCAGTACTTC
D gene: NA; V gene: TRBV5-1; clone size: NA; J gene: TRBJ2-7; CDR3 protein: CASSLGLRVSYEQYF; CDR3 DNA: TGCGCCAGCAGCTTGGGGTTGCGGGTCTCCTACGAGCAGTACTTC
D gene: NA; V gene: TRBV5-6; clone size: NA; J gene: TRBJ1-1; CDR3 protein: CASSLTGSEIKAFF; CDR3 DNA: TGTGCCAGCAGCTTGACGGGGTCCGAAATTAAAGCTTTCTTT
D gene: NA; V gene: TRBV2; clone size: once; J gene: TRBJ2-3; CDR3 protein: CASNPRATDTQYF; CDR3 DNA: TGTGCCAGCAACCCTCGTGCCACAGATACGCAGTATTTT
D gene: NA; V gene: TRBV7-9; clone size: NA; J gene: TRBJ1-4; CDR3 protein: CASSQDTGTVATNEKLFF; CDR3 DNA: TGTGCCAGCAGCCAAGACACGGGGACCGTGGCAACTAATGAAAAACTGTTTTTT
D gene: NA; V gene: TRBV28; clone size: NA; J gene: TRBJ1-5; CDR3 protein: CASAITEGPQHF; CDR3 DNA: TGTGCCAGCGCCATAACTGAGGGGCCCCAGCATTTT
D gene: NA; V gene: TRBV7-2; clone size: few; J gene: TRBJ1-2; CDR3 protein: CASSPDGNYGYTF; CDR3 DNA: TGTGCCAGCAGCCCGGACGGAAACTATGGCTACACCTTC
D gene: NA; V gene: TRBV4-2; clone size: NA; J gene: TRBJ1-4; CDR3 protein: CASSQDGRRVEKLFF; CDR3 DNA: TGTGCCAGCAGCCAAGATGGACGAAGAGTAGAAAAACTGTTTTTT
D gene: NA; V gene: TRBV10-1; clone size: NA; J gene: TRBJ2-3; CDR3 protein: CASSSPPGDGTDTQYF; CDR3 DNA: TGCGCCAGCAGTTCCCCCCCGGGGGACGGCACAGATACGCAGTATTTT
D gene: TRBD1; V gene: TRBV5-6; clone size: NA; J gene: TRBJ2-2; CDR3 protein: CASSNGQGTNTGELFF; CDR3 DNA: TGTGCCAGCAGCAACGGACAGGGGACCAACACCGGGGAGCTGTTTTTT
D gene: TRBD2; V gene: TRBV6-5; clone size: NA; J gene: TRBJ2-1; CDR3 protein: CASSSGLGGSYNEQFF; CDR3 DNA: TGTGCCAGCAGTTCGGGACTAGGCGGCTCCTACAATGAGCAGTTCTTC
D gene: TRBD1; V gene: TRBV30; clone size: NA; J gene: TRBJ1-1; CDR3 protein: CAWRGTGWYTEAFF; CDR3 DNA: TGTGCCTGGAGAGGGACAGGGTGGTACACTGAAGCTTTCTTT
D gene: NA; V gene: TRBV2; clone size: NA; J gene: TRBJ1-5; CDR3 protein: CASSASGNQPQHF; CDR3 DNA: TGTGCCAGCAGTGCGTCTGGCAATCAGCCCCAGCATTTT
D gene: TRBD1; V gene: TRBV6-6; clone size: many; J gene: TRBJ2-1; CDR3 protein: CASSRQGEQFF; CDR3 DNA: TGTGCCAGCAGCCGACAGGGTGAGCAGTTCTTC
D gene: NA; V gene: TRBV5-4; clone size: NA; J gene: TRBJ2-5; CDR3 protein: CASSLDVGRQETQYF; CDR3 DNA: TGTGCCAGCAGCTTGGATGTAGGGAGACAAGAGACCCAGTACTTC
D gene: NA; V gene: TRBV5-1; clone size: NA; J gene: TRBJ1-5; CDR3 protein: CASSLGVVGAGGNQPQHF; CDR3 DNA: TGCGCCAGCAGCTTGGGGGTTGTCGGGGCCGGAGGCAATCAGCCCCAGCATTTT
D gene: NA; V gene: TRBV6-1; clone size: NA; J gene: TRBJ2-3; CDR3 protein: CASSERGAGSPDTQYF; CDR3 DNA: TGTGCCAGCAGTGAACGCGGGGCGGGAAGTCCAGATACGCAGTATTTT
D gene: NA; V gene: TRBV10-3; clone size: once; J gene: TRBJ1-5; CDR3 protein: CAISEEGLQPQHF; CDR3 DNA: TGTGCCATCAGTGAGGAGGGACTTCAGCCCCAGCATTTT